What follows are 11 T cell receptor beta chains derived from one specimen sequenced in a study of T cells in Graves' hyperthyroidism and ophthalmopathy. Amplified TCR beta CDR3 regions came from RNA transcripts. A first-round RT-PCR of the TCR CDR3 used the HTBI primer set. TCRdb reanalysed the multiplex PCR reads using MiXCR and keeps one entry per CDR3 protein. Of about 130,000 distinct CDR3 sequences listed, around 20% are singletons. Sequenced material: blood. These receptor sequences come from a woman in her forties or fifties with Graves' hyperthyroidism that later progressed to Graves' ophthalmopathy.

The rearrangement links TRBV20-1 to TRBJ2-1; D call uncertain. The tail of the sequence fits TRBJ2-7 better, so the J call may be wrong. The CDR3 is 15 amino acids. Germline V gives CDR1 DFQATT, CDR2 SNEGSKA (reference sequence). The CDR3 sequence is CSATKPVSSYNEQYF. DNA of the CDR3: TGCAGTGCCACCAAGCCGGTTAGCTCCTACAATGAGCAGTACTTC.

Worth noting for this clonotype: A much larger clone lies a single base off, so this may be a read error. Since no conserved phenylalanine or tryptophan closes the CDR3, a read error is the likely cause. The CDR3: CASSLSGNTGELFL. For the CDR3, the DNA is TGTGCCAGCAGCTTGAGCGGCAACACCGGGGAGCTGTTTCTT. V usage is TRBV11-3 and J usage is TRBJ2-2; D perhaps matches TRBD2 (5 bases). This CDR3 has 14 amino acids. V was clipped by 3 bases and J by 2 bases, with 7 bases between them. Germline CDR1 and CDR2: SGHNT and YENEEA.

V and J are TRBV28 and TRBJ1-5, with D perhaps matching TRBD1 (6 bases). The CDR3 totals 15 residues. The germline V gene encodes CDR1 MDHEN and CDR2 SYDVKM. Trimming shortened V by 6 bases and J by 0 bases, and 12 bases separated the two germline ends. The CDR3 DNA follows: TGTGCCAGCAGCCGACAGGTATATAGCAATCAGCCCCAGCATTTT. Translating it yields CASSRQVYSNQPQHF. The full variable domain, completed using reference TRBV28 and TRBJ1-5, is DVKVTQSSRYLVKRTGEKVFLECVQDMDHENMFWYRQDPGLGLRLIYFSYDVKMKEKGDIPEGYSVSREKKERFSLILESASTNQTSMYLCASSRQVYSNQPQHFGDGTRLSIL.

This chain links TRBV12-3 or TRBV12-4 with TRBJ1-5, with 7 positions matching TRBD1. The CDR3 runs to 13 residues. V lost 6 bases to trimming and J lost 7 bases; unmatched junction nucleotides: 6. The CDR3 DNA sequence: TGTGCCAGCAGCCAGACAGGGATCCAGCCCCAGCATTTT. Encoded protein: CASSQTGIQPQHF.

At least ten counts were recorded for this clonotype. The rearrangement joins TRBV20-1 to TRBJ1-5; no clear D. The CDR3 has 15 residues. Per germline, CDR1 DFQATT and CDR2 SNEGSKA (reference sequence). Trimming took off 0 bases at V and 2 bases at J, with 11 bases between the two ends. The CDR3 nucleotides read TGCAGTGCTAGAGAAGCGACAAGGGGCAATCAGCCCCAGCATTTT. Translated, it gives CSAREATRGNQPQHF.

This clonotype was recorded a few times. This rearrangement joins TRBV10-2 to TRBJ2-2, with 9 bases identical to TRBD2. Germline CDR1 and CDR2: WSHSY and SAAADI. Trimming cost V 7 bases and J 5 bases; bases outside gene matches: 8. This CDR3 spans 15 amino acids. In DNA form, the CDR3 reads TGCGCCAGCATAGGCAGCGGGAGGAAGACCGGGGAGCTGTTTTTT. Encoded protein: CASIGSGRKTGELFF.

This clonotype appeared many times. This sequence joins TRBV11-2 and TRBJ2-7, with TRBD1 matching over 7 bases. The CDR3 totals 14 residues. With V trimmed by 5 bases and J by 3 bases, 7 bases remained unmatched. CDR1 and CDR2 (germline): SGHAT, FQNNGV. The CDR3 is CASSPRTGHYEQYF. In nucleotides, the CDR3 is TGTGCCAGCAGCCCGAGGACAGGCCACTACGAGCAGTACTTC. Full variable domain (remainder filled in from reference TRBV11-2 and TRBJ2-7): EAGVAQSPRYKIIEKRQSVAFWCNPISGHATLYWYQQILGQGPKLLIQFQNNGVVDDSQLPKDRFSAERLKGVDSTLKIQPAKLEDSAVYLCASSPRTGHYEQYFGPGTRLTVT.

This clonotype was detected many times. The chain employs TRBV20-1 and TRBJ1-1; possibly TRBD1 for D (5 bases). V lost 6 bases and J 1 base, leaving 18 bases between the germline ends. The germline V gene encodes CDR1 DFQATT and CDR2 SNEGSKA (reference sequence). The CDR3 has 15 amino acids. As DNA, the CDR3 is TGCAGTGCCCTCCCCACAAACACAGGGAACACTGAAGCTTTCTTT. Protein: CSALPTNTGNTEAFF.

The sample holds many counts of this clonotype. The V gene is TRBV7-9, the J gene TRBJ2-1, with D perhaps being TRBD1 or TRBD2 (6 bases each). Germline V gene data show CDR1 as SEHNR and CDR2 as FQNEAQ (reference sequence). Between the trimmed V and J ends, which lost 1 base and 1 base, there was a span of 14 bases. The CDR3 extends over 17 amino acids. This chain's CDR3 is CASSLGSGAESYNEQFF. CDR3 DNA: TGTGCCAGCAGCTTAGGTTCGGGGGCGGAATCCTACAATGAGCAGTTCTTC.

This clonotype was seen ten or more times. The chain couples TRBV5-1 to TRBJ1-4; maybe TRBD1 (6 bases). Germline lookup yields CDR1 SGHRS and CDR2 YFSETQ. This CDR3 region has 17 residues. V dropped 0 bases and J dropped 3 bases, with 15 bases sitting between them. The CDR3 protein is CASSLEGGRVPNEKLFF. The CDR3 DNA reads as TGCGCCAGCAGCTTGGAGGGGGGGCGAGTTCCTAATGAAAAACTGTTTTTT.

This clonotype was counted at least ten times. J is TRBJ2-1 and V is TRBV6-1; D not resolved. Trimming removed 5 bases at V and 10 bases at J, with 15 bases between. The CDR3 has 13 amino acids. In germline, CDR1 is MNHNS, CDR2 SASEGT. Here the CDR3 DNA reads TGTGCCAGCAGTCAAGGGAACCTCCGCGAGCAGTTCTTC. It is translated as CASSQGNLREQFF.